This T cell receptor (beta chain) originates from a study of blood T cell repertoires in COVID-19. Study-wide background: There were acute and convalescent COVID-19 samples, and they came from the United States, Italy and Spain. From T cells, B-cell-depleted T cells, or PBMCs came the material, which was cDNA or gDNA.

It was during active infection that Seattle patients were enrolled and then longitudinally followed. This clone appeared a few times. Per germline, CDR1 SEHNR and CDR2 FQNEAQ (reference sequence). The CDR3 consists of 15 residues. The junction had 7 bases not matched to a gene; V was cut back by 5 bases and J by 6 bases. Per the study methods: From reference gene primer amplification, estimates of nucleated cell counts were derived. Assay used: immunoSEQ multiplex PCR; TCRdb lists only in-frame clones, some missing. The V and J calls and the clone size are those of that table, but D and trimming were determined from the DNA. The sample has tens of thousands of clones, around 83% seen once.

The TCR comes from a man in his forties or fifties with COVID-19, enrolled during active disease. This rearrangement joins TRBV7-9 to TRBJ2-1; TRBD2 aligns across 10 bases. Material for sequencing was peripheral blood. This chain's CDR3 is CASSTGTSVSNEQFF. The DNA of the CDR3 is TGTGCCAGCAGCACCGGGACTAGCGTAAGCAATGAGCAGTTCTTC. Full variable domain (outside the CDR3, taken from reference TRBV7-9 and TRBJ2-1): DTGVSQNPRHKITKRGQNVTFRCDPISEHNRLYWYRQTLGQGPEFLTYFQNEAQLEKSRLLSDRFSAERPKGSFSTLEIQRTEQGDSAMYLCASSTGTSVSNEQFFGPGTRLTVL.